These T cell receptor beta chains were read from a single sample in a study of T cells in Graves' hyperthyroidism and ophthalmopathy. TCRdb ran MiXCR on the multiplex PCR reads and lists one entry per CDR3 protein. The sample contains roughly 750,000 distinct CDR3 sequences, roughly 15% of which appear only once. Sequencing was done on a sample of blood. The receptors here all came from a man between 18 and 35 years old with Graves' hyperthyroidism. CDR3s leave out the opening cysteine and the closing phenylalanine or tryptophan.

J,V,CDR3
TRBJ2-7,TRBV12-3/TRBV12-4,ASSLDSQSEQY
TRBJ1-2,TRBV4-3,ASSQAGEGFYGYT
TRBJ1-1,TRBV27,ASRTLGDTEAF
TRBJ2-3,TRBV25-1,ASQNTGDTQY
TRBJ2-7,TRBV29-1,SVKDRGLSYEQY
TRBJ1-2,TRBV29-1,SVGQGDKNT
TRBJ1-2,TRBV19,ASSTLDRADYGYT
TRBJ2-5,TRBV20-1,SALWGASKTQY
TRBJ2-3,TRBV6-2/TRBV6-3,ASSDDAPGDTQY
TRBJ1-5,TRBV6-1,ASSSERGPLFNQPQH
TRBJ2-3,TRBV3-1,ASSLKPSGSSTDTQY
TRBJ1-1,TRBV24-1,ATSDPPGQGETEAF
TRBJ2-3,TRBV7-9,ASSRGGVAADTQY
TRBJ1-2,TRBV7-9,ASSITLYGYT
TRBJ1-5,TRBV6-5,ASSNIGNQPQH
TRBJ2-1,TRBV28,ASSLSGLEQF
TRBJ2-5,TRBV19,ASSFGSGFETQY
TRBJ2-1,TRBV5-5,ASSLKSGRYDNEQF
TRBJ2-6,TRBV9,ASSAITEKSGANVLT
TRBJ1-2,TRBV6-1,ASSWISPGHIYGYT
TRBJ2-1,TRBV7-3,ASGQGANNEQF
TRBJ2-7,TRBV6-1,ASSDFVNEQY